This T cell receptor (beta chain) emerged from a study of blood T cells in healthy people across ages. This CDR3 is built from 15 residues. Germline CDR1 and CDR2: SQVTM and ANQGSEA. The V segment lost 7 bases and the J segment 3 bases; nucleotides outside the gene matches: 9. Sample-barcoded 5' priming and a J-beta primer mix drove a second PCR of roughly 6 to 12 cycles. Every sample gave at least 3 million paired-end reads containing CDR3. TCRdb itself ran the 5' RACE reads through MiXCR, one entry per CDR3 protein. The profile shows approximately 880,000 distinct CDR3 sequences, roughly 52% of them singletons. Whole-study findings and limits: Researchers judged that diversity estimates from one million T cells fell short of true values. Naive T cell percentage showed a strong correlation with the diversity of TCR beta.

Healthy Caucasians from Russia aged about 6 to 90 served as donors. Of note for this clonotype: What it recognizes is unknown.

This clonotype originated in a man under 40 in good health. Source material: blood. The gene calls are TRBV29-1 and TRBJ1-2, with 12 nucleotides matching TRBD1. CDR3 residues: CSGLSGTGGYYGYTF. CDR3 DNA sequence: TGCAGCGGCCTTTCCGGGACAGGGGGCTACTATGGCTACACCTTC. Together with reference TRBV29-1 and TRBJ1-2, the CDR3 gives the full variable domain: SAVISQKPSRDICQRGTSLTIQCQVDSQVTMMFWYRQQPGQSLTLIATANQGSEATYESGFVIDKFPISRPNLTFSTLTVSNMSPEDSSIYLCSGLSGTGGYYGYTFGSGTRLTVV.